Listed below are T cell receptor beta chains from one sample, sequenced in a study of CD8+ T cells in alopecia areata. Profiling relied on immunoSEQ multiplex PCR, and the TCRdb table lists in-frame clones only, not all of them. The repertoire holds almost 250,000 clones, with about 68% as singletons. The sample was CD4+ T cells sorted from blood, taken at week 0. Receptor source: a human donor with alopecia areata. CDR3s include the opening cysteine and the closing phenylalanine or tryptophan. The order of the fields is clone size, D gene, V gene, J gene, CDR3 protein, CDR3 DNA. D genes are given only for firm matches. Clone size is given for some rows only: seen once, a few or many times, or a class if the clone is expanded.

.	.	TRBV29-1	TRBJ1-1	CSVSRGRNTEAFF	TGCAGCGTTAGTAGGGGGAGGAACACTGAAGCTTTCTTT
.	TRBD1	TRBV30	TRBJ1-1	CAWSADRDTEAFF	TGTGCCTGGAGTGCGGACAGGGACACTGAAGCTTTCTTT
.	.	TRBV25-1	TRBJ2-2	CASSESVAGELFF	TGTGCCAGCAGTGAATCAGTCGCCGGGGAGCTGTTTTTT
.	TRBD1	TRBV30	TRBJ1-2	CAQRTGDGYTF	TGTGCCCAAAGGACAGGGGACGGCTACACCTTC
once	.	TRBV9	TRBJ1-1	CASSVAGVFTEAFF	TGTGCCAGCAGCGTAGCTGGCGTCTTCACTGAAGCTTTCTTT
.	.	TRBV9	TRBJ1-5	CASSVQSGVGPQHF	TGTGCCAGCAGCGTACAGAGTGGAGTAGGGCCCCAGCATTTT
.	.	TRBV4-2	TRBJ1-2	CASSQEQGLYGYTF	TGTGCCAGCAGCCAAGAACAAGGTCTCTATGGCTACACCTTC
.	.	TRBV5-1	TRBJ1-1	CASSLGGAVNTEAFF	TGCGCCAGCAGCTTGGGTGGGGCCGTGAACACTGAAGCTTTCTTT
.	.	TRBV7-2	TRBJ1-1	CASSSNRPNTEAFF	TGTGCCAGCAGCTCAAATCGCCCGAACACTGAAGCTTTCTTT
.	.	TRBV2	TRBJ2-5	CASSEAPETQYF	TGTGCCAGCAGTGAAGCGCCGGAGACCCAGTACTTC
.	.	TRBV5-1	TRBJ2-7	CASSPPTGPRADEQYF	TGCGCCAGCAGCCCCCCCACAGGGCCTAGGGCCGACGAGCAGTACTTC
.	.	TRBV29-1	TRBJ2-3	CSVAGRDNTDTQYF	TGCAGCGTTGCGGGTCGGGACAACACAGATACGCAGTATTTT
.	.	TRBV30	TRBJ1-2	CAWSGGGYTF	TGTGCCTGGAGTGGGGGAGGCTACACCTTC
.	.	TRBV30	TRBJ1-5	CAWSVTGPQHF	TGTGCCTGGAGTGTTACCGGGCCCCAGCATTTT
.	.	TRBV15	TRBJ2-5	CATSNRLGRHQETQYF	TGTGCCACCAGCAACAGGCTTGGACGCCACCAAGAGACCCAGTACTTC
.	.	TRBV29-1	TRBJ2-3	CSVTAGPTDTQYF	TGCAGCGTAACGGCGGGACCGACGGATACGCAGTATTTT
.	.	TRBV2	TRBJ2-5	CASSEYLGGETQYF	TGTGCCAGCAGCGAATACTTGGGGGGAGAGACCCAGTACTTC
.	.	TRBV29-1	TRBJ2-3	CSAEGPSTDTQYF	TGCAGCGCTGAAGGACCTAGCACAGATACGCAGTATTTT
.	.	TRBV19	TRBJ1-5	CASSMTGNQPQHF	TGTGCCAGTAGTATGACGGGCAATCAGCCCCAGCATTTT
.	.	TRBV9	TRBJ2-7	CASSPDGTLALEQYF	TGTGCCAGCAGCCCAGACGGGACGCTTGCCCTCGAGCAGTACTTC
.	TRBD1	TRBV7-3	TRBJ2-1	CASSPTGALHNEQFF	TGTGCCAGCAGCCCCACAGGGGCCCTTCACAATGAGCAGTTCTTC
.	.	TRBV4-1	TRBJ1-6	CASSQGGPFGNSPLHF	TGCGCCAGCAGCCAAGGGGGACCGTTCGGAAATTCACCCCTCCACTTT